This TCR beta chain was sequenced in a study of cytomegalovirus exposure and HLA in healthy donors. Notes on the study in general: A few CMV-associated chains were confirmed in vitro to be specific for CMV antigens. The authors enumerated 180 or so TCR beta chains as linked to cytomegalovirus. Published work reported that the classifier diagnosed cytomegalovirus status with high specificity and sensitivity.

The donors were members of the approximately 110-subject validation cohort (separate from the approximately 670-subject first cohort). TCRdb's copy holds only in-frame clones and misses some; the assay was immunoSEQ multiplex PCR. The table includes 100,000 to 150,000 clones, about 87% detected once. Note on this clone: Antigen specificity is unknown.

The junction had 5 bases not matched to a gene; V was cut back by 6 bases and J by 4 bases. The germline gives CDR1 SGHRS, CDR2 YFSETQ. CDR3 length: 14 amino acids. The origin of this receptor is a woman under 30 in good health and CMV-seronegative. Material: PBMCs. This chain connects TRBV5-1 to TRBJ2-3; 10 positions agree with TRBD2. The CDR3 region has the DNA TGCGCCAGCACCTCCGGGACTAGCGCAGATACGCAGTATTTT. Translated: CASTSGTSADTQYF.